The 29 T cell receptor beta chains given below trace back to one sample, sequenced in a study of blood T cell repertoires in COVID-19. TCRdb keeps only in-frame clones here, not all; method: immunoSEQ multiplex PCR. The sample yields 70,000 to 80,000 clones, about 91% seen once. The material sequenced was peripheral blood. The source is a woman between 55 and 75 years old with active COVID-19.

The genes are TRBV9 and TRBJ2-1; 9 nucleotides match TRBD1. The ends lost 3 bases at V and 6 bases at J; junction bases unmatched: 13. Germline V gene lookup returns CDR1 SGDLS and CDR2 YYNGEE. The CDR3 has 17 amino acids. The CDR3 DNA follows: TGTGCCAGCAGCGGGGCCGGGACAGGGTTCGGGGCCAATGAGCAGTTCTTC. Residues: CASSGAGTGFGANEQFF. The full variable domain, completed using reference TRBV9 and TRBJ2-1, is DSGVTQTPKHLITATGQRVTLRCSPRSGDLSVYWYQQSLDQGLQFLIQYYNGEERAKGNILERFSAQQFPDLHSELNLSSLELGDSALYFCASSGAGTGFGANEQFFGPGTRLTVL.

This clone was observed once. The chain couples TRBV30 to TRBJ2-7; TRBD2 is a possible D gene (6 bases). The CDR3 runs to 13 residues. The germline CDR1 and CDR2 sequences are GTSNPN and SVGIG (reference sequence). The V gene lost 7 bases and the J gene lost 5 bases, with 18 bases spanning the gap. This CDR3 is CASQGGIQNEQYF. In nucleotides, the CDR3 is TGTGCCTCCCAGGGCGGGATACAGAACGAGCAGTACTTC. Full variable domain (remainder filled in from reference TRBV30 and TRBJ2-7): SQTIHQWPATLVQPVGSPLSLECTVEGTSNPNLYWYRQAAGRGLQLLFYSVGIGQISSEVPQNLSASRPQDRQFILSSKKLLLSDSGFYLCASQGGIQNEQYFGPGTRLTVT.

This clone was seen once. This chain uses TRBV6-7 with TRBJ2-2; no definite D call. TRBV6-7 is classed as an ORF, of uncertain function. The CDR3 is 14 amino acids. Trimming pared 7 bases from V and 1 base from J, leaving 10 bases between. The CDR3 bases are TGTGCCAGCAAAACTCTTAGGAACACCGGGGAGCTGTTTTTT. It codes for CASKTLRNTGELFF.

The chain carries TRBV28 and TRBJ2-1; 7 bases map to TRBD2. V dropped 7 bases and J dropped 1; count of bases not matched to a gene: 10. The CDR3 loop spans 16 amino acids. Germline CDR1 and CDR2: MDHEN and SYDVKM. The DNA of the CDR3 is TGTGCCAGCATTACTAAGGGGAGGGAGTCCTACAATGAGCAGTTCTTC. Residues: CASITKGRESYNEQFF.

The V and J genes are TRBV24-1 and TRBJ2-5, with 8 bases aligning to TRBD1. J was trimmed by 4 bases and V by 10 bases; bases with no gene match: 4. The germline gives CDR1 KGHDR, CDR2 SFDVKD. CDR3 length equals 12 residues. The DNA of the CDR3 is TGTGCCACTGGACAGGGAGGAGAGACCCAGTACTTC. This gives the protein CATGQGGETQYF.

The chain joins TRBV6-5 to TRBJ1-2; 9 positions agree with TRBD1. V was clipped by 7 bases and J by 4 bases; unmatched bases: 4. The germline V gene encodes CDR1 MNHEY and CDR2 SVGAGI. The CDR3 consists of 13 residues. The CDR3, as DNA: TGTGCCAGCAAAGGGACAGGGTCCTATGGCTACACCTTC. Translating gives CASKGTGSYGYTF.

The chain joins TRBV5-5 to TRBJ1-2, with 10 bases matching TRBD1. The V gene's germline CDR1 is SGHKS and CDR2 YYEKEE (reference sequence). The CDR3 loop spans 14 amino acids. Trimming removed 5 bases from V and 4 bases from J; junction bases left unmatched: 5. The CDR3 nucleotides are TGTGCCAGCAGTAGACAGGGGGCCCGCTATGGCTACACCTTC. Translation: CASSRQGARYGYTF.

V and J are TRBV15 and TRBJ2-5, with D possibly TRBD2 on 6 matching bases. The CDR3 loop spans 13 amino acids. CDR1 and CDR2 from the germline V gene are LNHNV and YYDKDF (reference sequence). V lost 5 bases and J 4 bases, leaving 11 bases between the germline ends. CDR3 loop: CATSGGLRETQYF. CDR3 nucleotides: TGTGCCACCAGCGGGGGACTTCGAGAGACCCAGTACTTC.

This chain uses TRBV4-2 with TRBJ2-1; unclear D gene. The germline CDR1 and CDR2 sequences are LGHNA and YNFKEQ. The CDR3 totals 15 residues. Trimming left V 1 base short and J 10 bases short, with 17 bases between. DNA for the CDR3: TGTGCCAGCAGCCAAGCTCTCCCTGGGCCGCCGGAGCAGTTCTTC. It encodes CASSQALPGPPEQFF.

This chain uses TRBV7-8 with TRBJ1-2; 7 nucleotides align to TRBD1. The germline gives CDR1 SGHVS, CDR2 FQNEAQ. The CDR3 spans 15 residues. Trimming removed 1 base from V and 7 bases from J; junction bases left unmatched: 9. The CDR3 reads CASSLDRGSGGGYTF. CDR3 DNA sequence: TGTGCCAGCAGCTTAGATCGTGGCTCAGGGGGTGGCTACACCTTC.

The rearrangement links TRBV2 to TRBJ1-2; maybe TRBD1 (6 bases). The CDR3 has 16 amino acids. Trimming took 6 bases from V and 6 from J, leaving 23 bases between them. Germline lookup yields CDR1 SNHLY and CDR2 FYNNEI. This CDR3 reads CASSGAGTQTLHGYTF. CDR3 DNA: TGTGCCAGCAGCGGGGCCGGGACACAGACACTACATGGCTACACCTTC. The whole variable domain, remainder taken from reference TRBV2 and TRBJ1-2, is EPEVTQTPSHQVTQMGQEVILRCVPISNHLYFYWYRQILGQKVEFLVSFYNNEISEKSEIFDDQFSVERPDGSNFTLKIRSTKLEDSAMYFCASSGAGTQTLHGYTFGSGTRLTVV.

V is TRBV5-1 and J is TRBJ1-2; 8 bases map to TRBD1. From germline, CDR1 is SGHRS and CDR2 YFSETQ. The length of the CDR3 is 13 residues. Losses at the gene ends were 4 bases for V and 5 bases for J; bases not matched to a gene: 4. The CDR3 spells CASSTQGGYGYTF. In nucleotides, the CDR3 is TGCGCCAGCAGCACACAGGGGGGTTATGGCTACACCTTC. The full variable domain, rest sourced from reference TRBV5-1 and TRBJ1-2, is KAGVTQTPRYLIKTRGQQVTLSCSPISGHRSVSWYQQTPGQGLQFLFEYFSETQRNKGNFPGRFSGRQFSNSRSEMNVSTLELGDSALYLCASSTQGGYGYTFGSGTRLTVV.

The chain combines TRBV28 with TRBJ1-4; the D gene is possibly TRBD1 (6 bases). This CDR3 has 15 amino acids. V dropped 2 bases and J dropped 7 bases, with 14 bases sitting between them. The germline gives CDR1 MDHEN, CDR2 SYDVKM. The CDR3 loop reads CASSLRPGAGEKLFF. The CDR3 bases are TGTGCCAGCAGTTTACGCCCAGGGGCGGGTGAAAAACTGTTTTTT.

CDR3 region: CASSSPLAQGVGYEQYF. CDR3 nucleotide sequence: TGTGCCAGCAGTTCCCCCCTAGCACAGGGGGTTGGGTACGAGCAGTACTTC. The chain employs TRBV28 and TRBJ2-7; the match to TRBD1 covers 8 bases. Germline lookup yields CDR1 MDHEN and CDR2 SYDVKM. The CDR3 is made up of 17 amino acids. Trimming took 4 bases from V and 4 from J; bases not matched to a gene: 15.

CDR3 region: CAWSPPGQNTGELFF. CDR3 nucleotides: TGTGCCTGGAGTCCCCCCGGACAGAACACCGGGGAGCTGTTTTTT. The J gene is TRBJ2-2, the V gene TRBV30; D might be TRBD1 (5 bases). The CDR3 is 15 residues long. V dropped 2 bases and J dropped 1 base, with 11 bases sitting between them. CDR1 is GTSNPN and CDR2 is SVGIG in the germline V gene (reference sequence).

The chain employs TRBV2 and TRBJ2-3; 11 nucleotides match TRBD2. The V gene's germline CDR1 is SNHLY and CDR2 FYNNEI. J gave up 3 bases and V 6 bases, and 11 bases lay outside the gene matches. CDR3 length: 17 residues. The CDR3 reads CASSHLGTSGRTDTQYF. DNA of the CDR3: TGTGCCAGCAGCCACCTAGGGACTAGCGGTAGGACAGATACGCAGTATTTT.

CDR3 in DNA: TGCGCCAGCAGCTTGACAGATTTTGGCTACACCTTC. Amino acids: CASSLTDFGYTF. The chain couples TRBV5-1 to TRBJ1-2; D unresolved. Germline values: CDR1 SGHRS, CDR2 YFSETQ. The V gene lost 1 base and the J gene lost 7 bases, with 8 bases spanning the gap. The CDR3 consists of 12 residues.

The CDR3 spells CASSRPSSGANVLTF. DNA of the CDR3: TGTGCCAGCAGCCGTCCGAGCTCTGGGGCCAACGTCCTGACTTTC. V usage is TRBV6-5 and J usage is TRBJ2-6; D is uncertain. This CDR3 has 15 residues. CDR1 is MNHEY, CDR2 SVGAGI, per germline. The V and J ends lost 6 bases and 0 bases respectively, with 9 bases between them.

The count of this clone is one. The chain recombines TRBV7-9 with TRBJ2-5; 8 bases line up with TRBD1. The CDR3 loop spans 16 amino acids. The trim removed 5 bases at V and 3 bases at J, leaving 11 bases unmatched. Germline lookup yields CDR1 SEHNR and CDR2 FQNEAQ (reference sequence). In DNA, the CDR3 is TGTGCCAGCAGCCGGACAGGGATTAGCTCAGAAGAGACCCAGTACTTC. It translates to CASSRTGISSEETQYF.

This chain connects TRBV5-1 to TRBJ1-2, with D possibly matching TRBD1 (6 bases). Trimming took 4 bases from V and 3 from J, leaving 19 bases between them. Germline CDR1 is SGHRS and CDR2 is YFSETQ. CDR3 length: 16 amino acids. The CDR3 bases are TGCGCCAGCAGCCCCGGTGGAACAGGGATCGACTATGGCTACACCTTC. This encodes CASSPGGTGIDYGYTF.

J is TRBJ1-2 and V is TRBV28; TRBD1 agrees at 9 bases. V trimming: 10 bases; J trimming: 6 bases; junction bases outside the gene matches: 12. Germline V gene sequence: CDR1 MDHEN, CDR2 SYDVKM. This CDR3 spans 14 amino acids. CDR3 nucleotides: TGTGCCATAGGACAGGGGCGAATGGGGGATGGCTACACCTTC. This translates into CAIGQGRMGDGYTF.

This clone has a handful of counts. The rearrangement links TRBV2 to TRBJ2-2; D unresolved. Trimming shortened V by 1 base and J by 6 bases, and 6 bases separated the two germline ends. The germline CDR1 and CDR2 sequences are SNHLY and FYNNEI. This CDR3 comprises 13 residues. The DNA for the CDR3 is TGTGCCAGCAGTGAAGTGCGATCCGGGGAGCTGTTTTTT. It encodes CASSEVRSGELFF. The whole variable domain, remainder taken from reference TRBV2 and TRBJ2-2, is EPEVTQTPSHQVTQMGQEVILRCVPISNHLYFYWYRQILGQKVEFLVSFYNNEISEKSEIFDDQFSVERPDGSNFTLKIRSTKLEDSAMYFCASSEVRSGELFFGEGSRLTVL.

CDR3 residues: CASSQPHRGRYEQYF. The DNA of the CDR3 is TGCGCCAGCAGCCAACCTCACAGGGGGAGATACGAGCAGTACTTC. This sequence joins TRBV4-1 and TRBJ2-7; TRBD1 matches 8 bases. Germline V CDR1 and CDR2: MGHRA, YSYEKL. The V segment lost 2 bases and the J segment 4 bases; nucleotides outside the gene matches: 7. CDR3 size: 15 residues.

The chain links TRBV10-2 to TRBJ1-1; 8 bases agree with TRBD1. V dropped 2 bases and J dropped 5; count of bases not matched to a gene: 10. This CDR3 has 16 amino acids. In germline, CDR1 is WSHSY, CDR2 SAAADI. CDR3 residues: CASSEARQGRRTEAFF. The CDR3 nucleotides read TGCGCCAGCAGTGAGGCCCGACAGGGGCGGCGGACTGAAGCTTTCTTT.

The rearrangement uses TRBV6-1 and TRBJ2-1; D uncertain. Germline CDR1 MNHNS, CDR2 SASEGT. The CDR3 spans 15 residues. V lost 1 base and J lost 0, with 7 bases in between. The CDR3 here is CASSEVWSSYNEQFF. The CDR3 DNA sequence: TGTGCCAGCAGTGAAGTCTGGAGCTCCTACAATGAGCAGTTCTTC.

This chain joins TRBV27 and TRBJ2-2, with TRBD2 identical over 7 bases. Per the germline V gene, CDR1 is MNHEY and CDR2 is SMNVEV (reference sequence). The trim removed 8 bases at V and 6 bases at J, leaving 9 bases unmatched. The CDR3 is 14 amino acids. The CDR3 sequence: CASESGMGAGELFF. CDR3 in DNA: TGTGCCAGCGAGAGCGGGATGGGCGCCGGGGAGCTGTTTTTT.

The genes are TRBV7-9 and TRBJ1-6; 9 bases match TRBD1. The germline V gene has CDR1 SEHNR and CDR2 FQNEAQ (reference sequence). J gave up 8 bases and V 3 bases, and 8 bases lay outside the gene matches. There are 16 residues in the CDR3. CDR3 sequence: CASSFPGQGTHSPLHF. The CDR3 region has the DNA TGTGCCAGCAGCTTTCCGGGACAGGGAACCCATTCACCCCTCCACTTT.

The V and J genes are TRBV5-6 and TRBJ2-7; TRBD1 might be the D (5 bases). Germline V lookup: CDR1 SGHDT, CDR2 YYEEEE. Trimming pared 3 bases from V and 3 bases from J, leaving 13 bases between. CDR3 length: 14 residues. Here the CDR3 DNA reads TGTGCCAGCAGCTATCAGGGTCCATTCTACGAGCAGTACTTC. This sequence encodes CASSYQGPFYEQYF.

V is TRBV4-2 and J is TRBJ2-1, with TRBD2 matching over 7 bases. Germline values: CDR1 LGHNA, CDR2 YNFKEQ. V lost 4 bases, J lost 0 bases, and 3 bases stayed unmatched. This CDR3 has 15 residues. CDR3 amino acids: CASSRSGTSYNEQFF. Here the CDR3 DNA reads TGTGCCAGCAGCCGGAGCGGGACCTCCTACAATGAGCAGTTCTTC.